This record concerns one T cell receptor beta chain sequence. The germline V gene has CDR1 MNHEY and CDR2 SVGEGT. The CDR3 covers 16 residues. Trimming cost V 4 bases and J 2 bases; bases outside gene matches: 4. The sample belongs to a study of blood T cell repertoires in COVID-19. Study details: Italy, Spain and the United States were the sources of the convalescent and acute COVID-19 samples. Nucleic acid was either cDNA or gDNA, and it came from T cells, B-cell-depleted T cells, or PBMCs.

Per the study methods: Nucleated cell number was recorded as an estimate derived from reference gene primer amplification. Data came from immunoSEQ multiplex PCR; TCRdb stores just in-frame clones and leaves some out. V, J and clone size reflect that table, while D and trimming were determined from the DNA. The table has 150,000 to 190,000 clones, 76% seen once. V usage is TRBV6-2 or TRBV6-3 and J usage is TRBJ2-3; 12 bases map to TRBD2. The sequence was obtained from an elderly woman with acute or convalescent COVID-19. What was sequenced was peripheral blood. DNA of the CDR3: TGTGCCAGCAGTTTGGGACTAGCGGGCTACACAGATACGCAGTATTTT. Protein: CASSLGLAGYTDTQYF.